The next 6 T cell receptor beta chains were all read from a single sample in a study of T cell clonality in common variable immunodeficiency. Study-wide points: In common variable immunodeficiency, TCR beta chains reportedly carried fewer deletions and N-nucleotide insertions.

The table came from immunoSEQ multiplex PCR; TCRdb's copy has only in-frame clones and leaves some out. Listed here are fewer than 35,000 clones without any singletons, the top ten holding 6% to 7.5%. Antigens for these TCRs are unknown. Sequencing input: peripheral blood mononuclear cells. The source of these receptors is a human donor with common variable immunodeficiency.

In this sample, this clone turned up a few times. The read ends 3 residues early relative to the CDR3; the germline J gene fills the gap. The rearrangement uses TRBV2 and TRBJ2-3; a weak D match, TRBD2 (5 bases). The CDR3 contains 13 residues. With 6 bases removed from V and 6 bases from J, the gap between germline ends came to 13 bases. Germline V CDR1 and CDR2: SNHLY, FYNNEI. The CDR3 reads CASSVTRGDTQYF. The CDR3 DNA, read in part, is TGTGCCAGCAGCGTTACTAGAGGCGATACG.

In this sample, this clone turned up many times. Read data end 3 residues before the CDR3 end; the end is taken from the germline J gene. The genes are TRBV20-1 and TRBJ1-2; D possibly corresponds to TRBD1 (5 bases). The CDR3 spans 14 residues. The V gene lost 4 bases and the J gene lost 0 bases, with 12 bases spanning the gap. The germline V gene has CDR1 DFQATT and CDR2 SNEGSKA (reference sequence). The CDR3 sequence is CSATPDTANYGYTF. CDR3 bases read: TGCAGTGCTACCCCGGACACCGCTAACTATGGC.

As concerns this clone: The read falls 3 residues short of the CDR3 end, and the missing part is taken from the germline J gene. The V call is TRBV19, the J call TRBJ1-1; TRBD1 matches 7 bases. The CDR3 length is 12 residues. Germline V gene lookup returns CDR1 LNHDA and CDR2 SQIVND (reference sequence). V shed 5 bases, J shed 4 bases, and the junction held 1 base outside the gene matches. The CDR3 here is CASSQGGTEAFF. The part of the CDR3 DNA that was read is TGTGCCAGTAGTCAGGGGGGCACTGAA.

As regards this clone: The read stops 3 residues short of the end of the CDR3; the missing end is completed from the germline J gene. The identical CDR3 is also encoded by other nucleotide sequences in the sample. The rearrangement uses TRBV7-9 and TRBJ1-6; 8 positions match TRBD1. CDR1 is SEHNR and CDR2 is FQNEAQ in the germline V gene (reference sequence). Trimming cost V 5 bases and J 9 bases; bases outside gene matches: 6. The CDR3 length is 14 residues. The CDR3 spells CASSRGQAGSPLHF. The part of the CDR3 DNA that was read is TGTGCCAGCAGCCGGGGACAGGCTGGTTCACCC.

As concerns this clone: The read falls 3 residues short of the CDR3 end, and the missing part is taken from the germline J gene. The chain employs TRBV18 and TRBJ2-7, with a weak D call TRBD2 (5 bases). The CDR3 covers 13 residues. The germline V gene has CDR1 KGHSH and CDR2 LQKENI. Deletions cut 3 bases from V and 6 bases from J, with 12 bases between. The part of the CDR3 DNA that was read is TGTGCCAGCTCACCCTCGAGGGTCGGCGAG. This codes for CASSPSRVGE. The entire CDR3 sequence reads CASSPSRVGEQYF.

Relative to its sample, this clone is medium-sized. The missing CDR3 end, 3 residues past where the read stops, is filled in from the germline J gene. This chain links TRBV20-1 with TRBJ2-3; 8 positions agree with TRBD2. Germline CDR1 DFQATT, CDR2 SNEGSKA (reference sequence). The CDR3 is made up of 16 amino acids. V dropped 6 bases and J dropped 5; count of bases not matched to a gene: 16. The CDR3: CSASGPGGGRKDTQYF. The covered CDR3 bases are TGCAGTGCCTCCGGCCCTGGCGGGGGGAGGAAAGATACG.